This T cell receptor (beta chain) derives from a study of CD8+ T cells in alopecia areata. General study points: Normal scalp showed lower clonality than lesional scalp, especially alopecia totalis/universalis.

The CDR3 consists of 18 residues. The V gene lost 0 bases and the J gene lost 2 bases, with 18 bases spanning the gap. Germline loops: CDR1 SGHAT, CDR2 FQNNGV. Concerning this clone: Its antigen is unknown.

As to treatment: oral pan-JAK inhibitor, 5-10 mg twice daily. RNA extraction was followed by reverse transcription into cDNA, which acted as the sequencing template. Libraries were prepared by immunoSEQ multiplex PCR; TCRdb keeps only in-frame clonotypes and omits some of them. In the table there are 120,000 to 150,000 clones, roughly four fifths of which are singletons. Sequences were derived from CD8+ T cells sorted from blood, sampled at week 4, from a patient treated with tofacitinib. The rearrangement uses TRBV11-2 and TRBJ2-3; D might be TRBD1 (6 bases). The origin of this receptor is a human donor with alopecia areata. CDR3 loop: CASSLDRWGLPHTDTQYF. CDR3 sequence (DNA): TGTGCCAGCAGCTTAGATAGGTGGGGGCTCCCCCACACAGATACGCAGTATTTT.